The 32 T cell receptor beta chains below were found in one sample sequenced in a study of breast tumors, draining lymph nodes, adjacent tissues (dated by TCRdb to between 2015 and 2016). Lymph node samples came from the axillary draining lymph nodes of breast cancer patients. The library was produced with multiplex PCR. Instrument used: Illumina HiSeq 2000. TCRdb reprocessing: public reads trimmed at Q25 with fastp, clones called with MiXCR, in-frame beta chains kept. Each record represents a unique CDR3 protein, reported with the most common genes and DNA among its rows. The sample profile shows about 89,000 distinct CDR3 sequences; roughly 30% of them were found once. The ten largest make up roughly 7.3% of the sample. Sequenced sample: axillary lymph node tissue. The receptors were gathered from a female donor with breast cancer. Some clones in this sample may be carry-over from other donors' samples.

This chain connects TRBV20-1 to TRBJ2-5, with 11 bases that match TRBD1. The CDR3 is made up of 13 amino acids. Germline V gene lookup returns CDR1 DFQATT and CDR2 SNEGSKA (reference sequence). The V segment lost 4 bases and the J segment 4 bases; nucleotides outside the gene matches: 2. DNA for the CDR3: TGCAGTGCTATAGGGACAGGGGGAGAGACCCAGTACTTC. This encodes CSAIGTGGETQYF.

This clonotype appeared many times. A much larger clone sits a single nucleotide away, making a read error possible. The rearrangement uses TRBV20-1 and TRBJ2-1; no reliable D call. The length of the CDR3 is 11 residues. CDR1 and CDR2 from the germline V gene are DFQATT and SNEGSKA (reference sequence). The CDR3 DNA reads TGCAGTGCTGGCGCGTCGGTTGAGCAGTCCTTC. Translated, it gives CSAGASVEQSF.

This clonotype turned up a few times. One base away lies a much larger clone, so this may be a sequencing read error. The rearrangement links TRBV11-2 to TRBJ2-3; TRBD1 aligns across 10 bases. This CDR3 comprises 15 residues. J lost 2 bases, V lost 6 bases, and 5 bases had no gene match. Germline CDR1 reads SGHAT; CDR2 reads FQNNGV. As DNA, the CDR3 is TGTGCCAGCAGTGGACAGGGGGGAACCACAGATACGCAGTATTTT. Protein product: CASSGQGGTTDTQYF.

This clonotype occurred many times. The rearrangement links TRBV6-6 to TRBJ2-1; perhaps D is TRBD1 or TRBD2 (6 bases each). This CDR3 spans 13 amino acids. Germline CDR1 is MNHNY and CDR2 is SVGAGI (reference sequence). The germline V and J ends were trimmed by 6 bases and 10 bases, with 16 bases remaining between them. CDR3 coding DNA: TGTGCCAGCAGCGGGCTGGGGGGCGGAGAGCAGTTCTTC. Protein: CASSGLGGGEQFF.

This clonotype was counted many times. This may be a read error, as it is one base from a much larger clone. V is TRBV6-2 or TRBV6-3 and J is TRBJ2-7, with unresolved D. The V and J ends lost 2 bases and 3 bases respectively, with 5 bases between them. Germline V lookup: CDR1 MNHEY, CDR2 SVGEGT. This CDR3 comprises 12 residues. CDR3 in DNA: TGTGCCAGCAGTTACGGGTACTACGAGCAGTACTTC. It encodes CASSYGYYEQYF.

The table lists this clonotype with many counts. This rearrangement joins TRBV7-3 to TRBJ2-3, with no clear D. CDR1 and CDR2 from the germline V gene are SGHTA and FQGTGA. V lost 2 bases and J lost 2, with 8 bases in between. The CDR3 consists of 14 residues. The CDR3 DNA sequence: TGTGCCAGCAGCTTATCGCCTAACACAGATACGCAGTATTTT. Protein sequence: CASSLSPNTDTQYF.

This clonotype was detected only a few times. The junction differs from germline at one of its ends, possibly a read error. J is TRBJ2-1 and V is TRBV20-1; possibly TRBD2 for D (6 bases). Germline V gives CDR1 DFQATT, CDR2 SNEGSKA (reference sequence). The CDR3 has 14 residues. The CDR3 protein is CSARDSGRPDEQFF. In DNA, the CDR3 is TGCAGTGCCAGAGATTCGGGGAGGCCGGATGAGCAGTTCTTC.

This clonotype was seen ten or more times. The CDR3 protein is CASSGLAANTGELFF. CDR3 DNA sequence: TGTGCCAGCAGCGGTCTAGCGGCGAACACCGGGGAGCTGTTTTTT. The gene calls are TRBV7-2 and TRBJ2-2; 7 nucleotides line up with TRBD2. The V gene end was trimmed by 5 bases and the J gene end by 0 bases; junction bases not matched to a gene: 3. The germline gives CDR1 SGHTA, CDR2 FQGNSA. The CDR3 has 15 residues.

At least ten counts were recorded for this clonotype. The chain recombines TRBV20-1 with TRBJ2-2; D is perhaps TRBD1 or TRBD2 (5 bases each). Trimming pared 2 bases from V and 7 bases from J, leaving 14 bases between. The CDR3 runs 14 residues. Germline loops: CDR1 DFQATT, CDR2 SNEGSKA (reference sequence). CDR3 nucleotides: TGCAGTGCTAGATTTGGGGGAGAAGGCGGGGAGCTGTTTTTT. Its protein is CSARFGGEGGELFF.

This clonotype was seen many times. The CDR3 reads CSARGSQGETQYF. CDR3 DNA: TGCAGTGCTAGAGGCTCACAGGGAGAGACCCAGTACTTC. The chain joins TRBV20-1 to TRBJ2-5, with D perhaps matching TRBD1 (6 bases). Germline CDR1 is DFQATT and CDR2 is SNEGSKA (reference sequence). Trimming removed 1 base at V and 4 bases at J, with 10 bases between. This CDR3 is 13 amino acids long.

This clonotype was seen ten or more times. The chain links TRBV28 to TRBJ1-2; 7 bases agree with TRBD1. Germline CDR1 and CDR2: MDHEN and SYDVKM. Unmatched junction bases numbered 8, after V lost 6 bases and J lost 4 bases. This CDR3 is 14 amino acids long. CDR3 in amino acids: CASSLGQFLYGYTF. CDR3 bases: TGTGCCAGCAGCCTGGGACAGTTCCTCTATGGCTACACCTTC.

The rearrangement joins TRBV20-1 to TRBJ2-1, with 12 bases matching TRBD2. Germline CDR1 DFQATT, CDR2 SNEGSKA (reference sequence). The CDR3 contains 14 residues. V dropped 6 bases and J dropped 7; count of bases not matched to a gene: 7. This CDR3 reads CSAGGLAGGNEQFF. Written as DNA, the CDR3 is TGCAGTGCAGGGGGGCTAGCGGGAGGGAATGAGCAGTTCTTC.

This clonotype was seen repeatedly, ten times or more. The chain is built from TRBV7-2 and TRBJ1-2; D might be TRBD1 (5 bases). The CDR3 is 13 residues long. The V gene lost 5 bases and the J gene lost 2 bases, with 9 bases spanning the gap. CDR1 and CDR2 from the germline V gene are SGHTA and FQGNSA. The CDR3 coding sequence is TGTGCCAGCAGCGTGGACATGAACTATGGCTACACCTTC. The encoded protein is CASSVDMNYGYTF.

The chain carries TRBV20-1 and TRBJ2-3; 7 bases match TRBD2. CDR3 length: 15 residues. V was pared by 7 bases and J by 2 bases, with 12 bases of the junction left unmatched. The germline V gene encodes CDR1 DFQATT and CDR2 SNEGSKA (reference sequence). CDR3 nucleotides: TGCAGTGTTAAGAGCTTACGGGAGGCCACAGATACGCAGTATTTT. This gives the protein CSVKSLREATDTQYF.

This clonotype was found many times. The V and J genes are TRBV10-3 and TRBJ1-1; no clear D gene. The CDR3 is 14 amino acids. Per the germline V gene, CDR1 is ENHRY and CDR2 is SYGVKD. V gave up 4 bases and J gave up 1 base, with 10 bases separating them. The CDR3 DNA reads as TGTGCCATCAGTGTCATTGGAGAGAACACTGAAGCTTTCTTT. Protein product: CAISVIGENTEAFF.

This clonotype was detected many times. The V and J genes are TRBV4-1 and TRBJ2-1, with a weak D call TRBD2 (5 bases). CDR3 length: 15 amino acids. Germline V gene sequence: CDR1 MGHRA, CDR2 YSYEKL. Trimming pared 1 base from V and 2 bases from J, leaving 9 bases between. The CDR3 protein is CASSQAVTTYNEQFF. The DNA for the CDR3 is TGCGCCAGCAGCCAAGCCGTGACTACCTACAATGAGCAGTTCTTC.

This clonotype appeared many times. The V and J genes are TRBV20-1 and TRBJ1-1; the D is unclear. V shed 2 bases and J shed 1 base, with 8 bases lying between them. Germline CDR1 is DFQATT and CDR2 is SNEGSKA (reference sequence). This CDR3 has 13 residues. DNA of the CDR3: TGCAGTGCTAGATTTAGGGCGAACACTGAAGCTTTCTTT. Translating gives CSARFRANTEAFF.

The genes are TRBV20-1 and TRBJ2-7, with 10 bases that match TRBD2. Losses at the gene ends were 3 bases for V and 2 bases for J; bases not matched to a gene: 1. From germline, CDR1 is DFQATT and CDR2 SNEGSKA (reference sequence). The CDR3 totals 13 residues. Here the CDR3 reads CSASLAGAYEQYF. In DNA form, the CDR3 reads TGCAGTGCTAGTCTAGCGGGAGCCTACGAGCAGTACTTC.

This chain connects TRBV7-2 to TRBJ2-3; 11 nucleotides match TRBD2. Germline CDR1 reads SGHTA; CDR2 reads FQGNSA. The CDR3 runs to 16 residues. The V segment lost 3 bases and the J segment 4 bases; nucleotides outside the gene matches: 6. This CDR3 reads CASSFWASGRPDTQYF. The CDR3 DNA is TGTGCCAGCAGCTTTTGGGCTAGCGGGAGGCCAGATACGCAGTATTTT.

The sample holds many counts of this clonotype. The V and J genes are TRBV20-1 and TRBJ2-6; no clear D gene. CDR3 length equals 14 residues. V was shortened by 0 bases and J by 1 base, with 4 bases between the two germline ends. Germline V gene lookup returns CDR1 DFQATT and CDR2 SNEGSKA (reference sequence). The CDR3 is CSARDYSGANVLTF. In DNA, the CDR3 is TGCAGTGCTAGAGATTATTCTGGGGCCAACGTCCTGACTTTC.

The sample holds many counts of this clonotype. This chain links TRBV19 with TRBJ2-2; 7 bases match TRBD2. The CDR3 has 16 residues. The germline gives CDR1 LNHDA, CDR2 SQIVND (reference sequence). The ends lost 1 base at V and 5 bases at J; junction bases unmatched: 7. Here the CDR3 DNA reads TGTGCCAGTAGTATAGGTCGGGGGGTTAGGACCGGGGAGCTGTTTTTT. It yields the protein CASSIGRGVRTGELFF.

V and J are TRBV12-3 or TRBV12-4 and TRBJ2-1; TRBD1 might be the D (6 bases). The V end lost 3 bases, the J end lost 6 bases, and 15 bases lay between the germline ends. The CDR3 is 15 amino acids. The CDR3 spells CASSFGGQFLNEQFF. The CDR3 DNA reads TGTGCCAGCAGTTTTGGAGGACAGTTCCTCAATGAGCAGTTCTTC.

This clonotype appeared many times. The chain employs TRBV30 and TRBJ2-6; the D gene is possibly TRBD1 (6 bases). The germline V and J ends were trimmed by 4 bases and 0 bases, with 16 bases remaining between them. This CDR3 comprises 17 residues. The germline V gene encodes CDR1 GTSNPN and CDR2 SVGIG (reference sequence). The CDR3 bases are TGTGCCTGGATCGCAGGGGTTTTTGGCTCTGGGGCCAACGTCCTGACTTTC. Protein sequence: CAWIAGVFGSGANVLTF.

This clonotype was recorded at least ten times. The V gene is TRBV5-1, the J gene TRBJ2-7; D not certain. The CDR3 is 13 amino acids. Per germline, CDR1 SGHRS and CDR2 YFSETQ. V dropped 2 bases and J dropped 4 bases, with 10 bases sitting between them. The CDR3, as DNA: TGCGCCAGCAGCTTCACGGTCGCTTACGAGCAGTACTTC. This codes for CASSFTVAYEQYF.

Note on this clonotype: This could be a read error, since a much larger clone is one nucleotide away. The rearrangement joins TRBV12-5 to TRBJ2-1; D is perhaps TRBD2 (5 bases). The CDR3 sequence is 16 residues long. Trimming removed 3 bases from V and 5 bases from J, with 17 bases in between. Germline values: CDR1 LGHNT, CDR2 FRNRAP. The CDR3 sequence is CASGFVLGVGNNEQFF. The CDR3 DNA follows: TGTGCTAGTGGTTTCGTACTAGGTGTGGGAAACAATGAGCAGTTCTTC.

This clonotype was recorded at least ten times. The DNA for the CDR3 is TGTGCCACCAGCCGGTCGGGGGACGGGGAGCTGTTTTTT. It codes for CATSRSGDGELFF. The chain joins TRBV15 to TRBJ2-2; D is possibly TRBD2 (6 bases). Per germline, CDR1 LNHNV and CDR2 YYDKDF (reference sequence). This CDR3 is 13 amino acids long. V was trimmed by 5 bases and J by 7 bases, leaving 11 bases between them. The whole variable domain, remainder taken from reference TRBV15 and TRBJ2-2, is DAMVIQNPRYQVTQFGKPVTLSCSQTLNHNVMYWYQQKSSQAPKLLFHYYDKDFNNEADTPDNFQSRRPNTSFCFLDIRSPGLGDTAMYLCATSRSGDGELFFGEGSRLTVL.

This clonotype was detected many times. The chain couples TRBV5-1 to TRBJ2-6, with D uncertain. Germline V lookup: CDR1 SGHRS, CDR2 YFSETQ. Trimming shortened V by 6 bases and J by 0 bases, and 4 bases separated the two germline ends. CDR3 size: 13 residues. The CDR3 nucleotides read TGCGCCAGCACTGTCTCTGGGGCCAACGTCCTGACTTTC. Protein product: CASTVSGANVLTF.

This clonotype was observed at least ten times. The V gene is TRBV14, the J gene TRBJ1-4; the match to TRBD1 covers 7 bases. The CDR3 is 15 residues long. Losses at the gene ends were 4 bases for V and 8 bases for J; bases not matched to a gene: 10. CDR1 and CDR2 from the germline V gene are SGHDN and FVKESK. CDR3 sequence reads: CASSLNRGPGEKLFF. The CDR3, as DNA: TGTGCCAGCAGCCTCAACAGGGGACCCGGAGAAAAACTGTTTTTT.

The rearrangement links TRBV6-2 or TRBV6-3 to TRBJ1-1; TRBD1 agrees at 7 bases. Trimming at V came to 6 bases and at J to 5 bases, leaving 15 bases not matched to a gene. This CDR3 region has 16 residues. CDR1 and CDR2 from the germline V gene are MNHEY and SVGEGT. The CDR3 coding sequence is TGTGCCAGCAGAAGTGACGCTTTACCAGGGGGAACTGAAGCTTTCTTT. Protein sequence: CASRSDALPGGTEAFF.

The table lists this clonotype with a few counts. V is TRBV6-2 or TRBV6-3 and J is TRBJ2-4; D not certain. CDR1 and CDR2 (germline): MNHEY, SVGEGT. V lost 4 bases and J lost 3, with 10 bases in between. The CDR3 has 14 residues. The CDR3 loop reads CASSLRVGKNIQYF. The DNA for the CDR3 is TGTGCCAGCAGTTTACGAGTCGGCAAAAACATTCAGTACTTC.

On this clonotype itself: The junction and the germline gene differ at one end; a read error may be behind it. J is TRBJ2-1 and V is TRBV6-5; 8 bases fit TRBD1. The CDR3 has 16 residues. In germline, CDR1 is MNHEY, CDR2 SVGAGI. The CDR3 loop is CASSHSTGAGNNEQFF. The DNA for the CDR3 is TGTGCCAGCAGTCACTCGACAGGGGCCGGAAACAATGAGCAGTTCTTC.

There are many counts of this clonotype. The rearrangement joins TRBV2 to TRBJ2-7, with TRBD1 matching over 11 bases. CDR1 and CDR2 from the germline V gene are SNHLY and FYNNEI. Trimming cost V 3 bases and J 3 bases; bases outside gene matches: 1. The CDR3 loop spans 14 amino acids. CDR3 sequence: CASSDGTGGYEQYF. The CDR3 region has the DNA TGTGCCAGCAGTGATGGGACAGGGGGCTACGAGCAGTACTTC.